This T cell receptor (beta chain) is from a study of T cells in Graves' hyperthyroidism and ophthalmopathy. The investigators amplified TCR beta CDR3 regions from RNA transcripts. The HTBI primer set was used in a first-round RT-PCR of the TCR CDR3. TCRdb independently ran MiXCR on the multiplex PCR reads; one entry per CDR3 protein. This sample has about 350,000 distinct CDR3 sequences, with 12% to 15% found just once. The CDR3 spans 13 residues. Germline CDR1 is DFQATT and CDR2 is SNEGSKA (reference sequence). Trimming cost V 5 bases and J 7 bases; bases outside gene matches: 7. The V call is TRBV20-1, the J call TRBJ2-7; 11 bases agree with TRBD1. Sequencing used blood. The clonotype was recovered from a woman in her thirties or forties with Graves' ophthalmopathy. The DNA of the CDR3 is TGCAGTGCTCCCGGACAGGGGGCGCTTGAGCAGTACTTC. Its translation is CSAPGQGALEQYF.